The clone carrying this T cell receptor beta chain appeared many times. These data are taken from a study of T cell repertoires in cytomegalovirus infection. Study-wide background: CMV infection plus the matching HLA type was flagged by public TCR beta signatures.

TCRdb reanalysed the reads using MiXCR and keeps one entry per CDR3 protein. The table includes under 250,000 distinct CDR3 sequences, 9% to 15% detected once. Trimming took 3 bases from V and 8 from J, leaving 11 bases between them. The CDR3 consists of 12 residues. The germline CDR1 and CDR2 sequences are SGHDT and YYEEEE. The specimen sequenced was PBMCs. The receptor's source is a human donor in good health (CMV status not recorded). Some clones in this sample may be carry-over from other donors' samples. This rearrangement joins TRBV5-6 to TRBJ1-2; D perhaps matches TRBD1 (6 bases). In DNA, the CDR3 is TGTGCCAGCAGCTACGGACAGTCGGGCTACACCTTC. Translated: CASSYGQSGYTF.